One sample yielded the 25 T cell receptor beta chains listed below, sequenced in a study of blood T cell repertoires in COVID-19. Only in-frame clones appear in the TCRdb table, and some are missing; sequencing was by immunoSEQ multiplex PCR. The profile covers under 300,000 clones, with roughly 83% appearing a single time and roughly a tenth taken by the ten largest. Sequenced material: peripheral blood. The receptors originated from a woman aged 80 or over with acute or convalescent COVID-19.

This sequence joins TRBV2 and TRBJ2-3, with TRBD2 identical over 11 bases. V was clipped by 6 bases and J by 0 bases; unmatched bases: 11. Germline V gives CDR1 SNHLY, CDR2 FYNNEI. This CDR3 comprises 18 residues. CDR3 residues: CASSVLAGGRFSTDTQYF. The CDR3 DNA reads TGTGCCAGCAGCGTGCTAGCGGGGGGCCGATTTAGCACAGATACGCAGTATTTT.

The rearrangement joins TRBV11-1 to TRBJ1-1; 10 bases are shared with TRBD1. The germline gives CDR1 SGHAT, CDR2 FQDESV (reference sequence). This CDR3 region has 15 residues. Germline trimming cut 5 bases from V and 1 base from J; bases unmatched to any gene: 4. The CDR3 DNA is TGTGCCAGCAGCAAAAGACAGGGGGCGAACACTGAAGCTTTCTTT. It translates to CASSKRQGANTEAFF.

The chain uses TRBV21-1 and TRBJ2-7; TRBD2 is the table's D call and was not checked against the DNA. TRBV21-1 is given as a pseudogene. This CDR3 contains 18 residues. CDR3 nucleotide sequence: TGTGCCAGCAGCAAACTAGCGGGGGAAGTTCGGGGGTCGTGCGAGCAGTACTTC. Its protein product is CASSKLAGEVRGSCEQYF.

V usage is TRBV28 and J usage is TRBJ2-2; tentative D call: TRBD1 (6 bases). Germline CDR1 reads MDHEN; CDR2 reads SYDVKM. The CDR3 runs 15 residues. The germline V and J ends were trimmed by 3 bases and 4 bases, with 12 bases remaining between them. The CDR3 DNA reads as TGTGCCAGCAGTTTGGCAGGGGCGGGCACCGGGGAGCTGTTTTTT. Amino acids: CASSLAGAGTGELFF.

The chain combines TRBV9 with TRBJ2-1, with 8 bases that match TRBD1. The V gene's germline CDR1 is SGDLS and CDR2 YYNGEE. V gave up 0 bases and J gave up 6 bases; unmatched junction bases: 5. The CDR3 is 15 residues long. The CDR3 region has the DNA TGTGCCAGCAGCGTAGGGGCAGGGACAGGCAATGAGCAGTTCTTC. Residues: CASSVGAGTGNEQFF.

The DNA of the CDR3 is TGTGCCAGCAGCTTACAGGGGGCAGGGGAAAAACTGTTTTTT. It is translated as CASSLQGAGEKLFF. This sequence joins TRBV5-5 and TRBJ1-4, with 9 bases that match TRBD1. Per germline, CDR1 SGHKS and CDR2 YYEKEE (reference sequence). This CDR3 is 14 amino acids long. V shed 2 bases, J shed 8 bases, and the junction held 4 bases outside the gene matches.

This clone appeared a single time. The chain uses TRBV30 and TRBJ1-2; 9 nucleotides match TRBD1. J was trimmed by 6 bases and V by 3 bases; bases with no gene match: 8. The germline CDR1 and CDR2 sequences are GTSNPN and SVGIG (reference sequence). The CDR3 has 14 amino acids. CDR3 sequence: CAWRGSWTGDGYTF. The CDR3 nucleotides are TGTGCCTGGAGAGGGAGTTGGACAGGGGATGGCTACACCTTC. The whole variable domain, remainder taken from reference TRBV30 and TRBJ1-2, is SQTIHQWPATLVQPVGSPLSLECTVEGTSNPNLYWYRQAAGRGLQLLFYSVGIGQISSEVPQNLSASRPQDRQFILSSKKLLLSDSGFYLCAWRGSWTGDGYTFGSGTRLTVV.

As regards this clone: This same CDR3 is encoded by further DNA sequences in the sample. The rearrangement uses TRBV28 and TRBJ1-1, with TRBD1 identical over 8 bases. The junction had 5 bases not matched to a gene; V was cut back by 6 bases and J by 5 bases. This CDR3 comprises 13 residues. Germline V gives CDR1 MDHEN, CDR2 SYDVKM. The CDR3 DNA reads TGTGCCAGCAGAACAGGGGGTCGGACTGAAGCTTTCTTT. It is translated as CASRTGGRTEAFF.

This sequence joins TRBV7-8 and TRBJ2-7, with 11 bases that match TRBD1. Germline V gives CDR1 SGHVS, CDR2 FQNEAQ. V lost 3 bases, J lost 7 bases, and 2 bases stayed unmatched. CDR3 length: 13 residues. CDR3 DNA sequence: TGTGCCAGCAGCTTGGGACAGGGGGGAGAGCAGTACTTC. The encoded protein is CASSLGQGGEQYF.

This clone appeared a few times. The germline gene is not matched at one end of the junction; a read error may be the cause. Here the CDR3 reads CASNIEAFF. In DNA, the CDR3 is TGTGCCAGCAACATTGAAGCTTTCTTT. This chain links TRBV2 with TRBJ1-1; D unclear. The germline gives CDR1 SNHLY, CDR2 FYNNEI. The CDR3 consists of 9 residues.

The rearrangement uses TRBV19 and TRBJ1-2, with a possible D match to TRBD1 (5 bases). The CDR3 is 17 amino acids. Trimming stripped 5 bases from V and 8 bases from J, with 27 bases between. Germline lookup yields CDR1 LNHDA and CDR2 SQIVND (reference sequence). The CDR3 spells CASSPMGTLFPGGGYTF. As DNA, the CDR3 is TGTGCCAGTAGTCCCATGGGGACTCTATTTCCAGGTGGGGGCTACACCTTC.

V is TRBV12-3 or TRBV12-4 and J is TRBJ2-3; 8 nucleotides agree with TRBD1. This CDR3 has 12 amino acids. With 8 bases clipped from V and 5 bases from J, the junction kept 3 bases outside the gene matches. CDR3 protein: CASRTGLDTQYF. The DNA of the CDR3 is TGTGCCAGCCGGACAGGGCTAGATACGCAGTATTTT.

This clone was observed a few times. V and J are TRBV11-2 and TRBJ1-2, with D possibly TRBD1 on 5 matching bases. Germline CDR1 reads SGHAT; CDR2 reads FQNNGV. This CDR3 region has 13 residues. The V gene lost 3 bases and the J gene lost 8 bases, with 13 bases spanning the gap. CDR3 nucleotide sequence: TGTGCCAGCAGCTTCTCAGGGATGGGCGGCTACACCTTC. Translated: CASSFSGMGGYTF. Drawing the rest from reference TRBV11-2 and TRBJ1-2, the complete variable domain is EAGVAQSPRYKIIEKRQSVAFWCNPISGHATLYWYQQILGQGPKLLIQFQNNGVVDDSQLPKDRFSAERLKGVDSTLKIQPAKLEDSAVYLCASSFSGMGGYTFGSGTRLTVV.

The chain recombines TRBV28 with TRBJ2-3; 9 bases map to TRBD1. Germline CDR1 reads MDHEN; CDR2 reads SYDVKM. J gave up 7 bases and V 4 bases, and 9 bases lay outside the gene matches. CDR3 length: 15 residues. Written as DNA, the CDR3 is TGTGCCAGCAGTTCGATGAGGGACAGGGTAAATACGCAGTATTTT. It specifies CASSSMRDRVNTQYF.

J is TRBJ1-1 and V is TRBV6-5; no clear D. This CDR3 spans 13 amino acids. The germline V gene has CDR1 MNHEY and CDR2 SVGAGI. Deletions cut 4 bases from V and 3 bases from J, with 9 bases between. CDR3 residues: CASSLETHTEAFF. The CDR3 nucleotides read TGTGCCAGCAGTTTGGAGACCCACACTGAAGCTTTCTTT.

The V call is TRBV6-5, the J call TRBJ1-2; D might be TRBD1 (6 bases). V lost 6 bases, J lost 7 bases, and 18 bases lay in between. The CDR3 is made up of 14 amino acids. CDR1 and CDR2 (germline): MNHEY, SVGAGI. The CDR3 nucleotides read TGTGCCAGCAGCCCAGCACAGGGCCTCTCTGGCTACACCTTC. It yields the protein CASSPAQGLSGYTF.

The CDR3 loop reads CASSPYREGENEKLFF. CDR3 coding DNA: TGTGCCAGCAGCCCTTACAGGGAGGGGGAGAATGAAAAACTGTTTTTT. The chain recombines TRBV3-1 (or the pseudogene TRBV3-2) with TRBJ1-4; D is perhaps TRBD1 (6 bases). Germline V CDR1 and CDR2: LGHDT, YNNKEL (reference sequence). CDR3 length: 16 residues. Trimming removed 4 bases from V and 5 bases from J, with 17 bases in between.

This clone was recorded only once. The V call is TRBV5-6, the J call TRBJ1-2; no definite D call. Deletions cut 1 base from V and 5 bases from J, with 3 bases between. The CDR3 totals 11 residues. Looked up from germline, CDR1 is SGHDT and CDR2 is YYEEEE. The chain's CDR3 is CASSLSYGYTF. The CDR3 nucleotides are TGTGCCAGCAGCTTGTCGTATGGCTACACCTTC.

The chain joins TRBV2 to TRBJ1-5; D not resolved. CDR3 length: 13 residues. The V gene lost 2 bases and the J gene lost 11 bases, with 13 bases spanning the gap. Germline loops: CDR1 SNHLY, CDR2 FYNNEI. The CDR3 bases are TGTGCCAGCAGTGAATCCGGGGTGAGGTCCCAGCATTTT. Protein product: CASSESGVRSQHF. The full variable domain, with the rest looked up from reference TRBV2 and TRBJ1-5, is EPEVTQTPSHQVTQMGQEVILRCVPISNHLYFYWYRQILGQKVEFLVSFYNNEISEKSEIFDDQFSVERPDGSNFTLKIRSTKLEDSAMYFCASSESGVRSQHFGDGTRLSIL.

The chain couples TRBV10-3 to TRBJ2-5, with TRBD2 matching 8 bases. CDR1 and CDR2 (germline): ENHRY, SYGVKD. V was pared by 6 bases and J by 0 bases, with 6 bases of the junction left unmatched. The CDR3 loop spans 15 amino acids. In DNA form, the CDR3 reads TGTGCCATCAGCCGCGGCGGGGGGAACCAAGAGACCCAGTACTTC. This translates into CAISRGGGNQETQYF.

The V and J genes are TRBV4-2 and TRBJ2-3, with D perhaps matching TRBD2 (6 bases). This CDR3 spans 16 amino acids. The germline V and J ends were trimmed by 1 base and 1 base, with 12 bases remaining between them. Germline V CDR1 and CDR2: LGHNA, YNFKEQ. The CDR3 DNA reads TGTGCCAGCAGCCAAGGTGCGGGGAGACGCACAGATACGCAGTATTTT. Translation: CASSQGAGRRTDTQYF.

This chain links TRBV5-5 with TRBJ1-6, with TRBD1 as a possible D gene (5 bases). The CDR3 is 13 amino acids. V lost 0 bases, J lost 10 bases, and 8 bases lay in between. The germline CDR1 and CDR2 sequences are SGHKS and YYEKEE (reference sequence). The CDR3 spells CASSLAGLSPLHF. Written as DNA, the CDR3 is TGTGCCAGCAGCTTGGCAGGGCTCTCACCCCTCCACTTT. Full variable domain (outside the CDR3, taken from reference TRBV5-5 and TRBJ1-6): DAGVTQSPTHLIKTRGQQVTLRCSPISGHKSVSWYQQVLGQGPQFIFQYYEKEERGRGNFPDRFSARQFPNYSSELNVNALLLGDSALYLCASSLAGLSPLHFGNGTRLTVT.

This CDR3 is CASSHPVVSDPGLHTGELFF. CDR3 in DNA: TGTGCCAGCAGCCATCCCGTGGTCTCCGACCCAGGGTTGCACACCGGGGAGCTGTTTTTT. The J gene is TRBJ2-2, the V gene TRBV4-2; D possibly corresponds to TRBD1 (5 bases). Per the germline V gene, CDR1 is LGHNA and CDR2 is YNFKEQ. This CDR3 contains 20 residues. The V gene lost 3 bases and the J gene lost 3 bases, with 26 bases spanning the gap.

CDR3 sequence: CASSVPGQGAWRQYF. CDR3 sequence (DNA): TGTGCCAGCAGCGTACCGGGACAGGGGGCATGGAGGCAGTACTTC. The chain links TRBV11-2 to TRBJ2-7; TRBD1 matches at 12 bases. Per germline, CDR1 SGHAT and CDR2 FQNNGV. This CDR3 region has 15 residues. J was trimmed by 9 bases and V by 5 bases; bases with no gene match: 11.

This chain connects TRBV18 to TRBJ2-5; D perhaps matches TRBD1 (6 bases). The CDR3 is 16 residues long. Germline-derived CDR1 and CDR2 are KGHSH and LQKENI. V lost 3 bases and J lost 5, with 19 bases in between. The CDR3 coding sequence is TGTGCCAGCTCACCTGTCTTCCAGGGGATCGGGGAGACCCAGTACTTC. Encoded protein: CASSPVFQGIGETQYF. The entire variable domain, with the rest obtained from reference TRBV18 and TRBJ2-5, is as follows: NAGVMQNPRHLVRRRGQEARLRCSPMKGHSHVYWYRQLPEEGLKFMVYLQKENIIDESGMPKERFSAEFPKEGPSILRIQQVVRGDSAAYFCASSPVFQGIGETQYFGPGTRLLVL.